This T cell receptor (beta chain) was identified in a study of blood T cell repertoires in COVID-19. Study background: The cDNA or gDNA used as material had been derived from T cells, B-cell-depleted T cells, or PBMCs.

TCRdb's table, derived via immunoSEQ multiplex PCR, lists solely in-frame clones and lacks some. This table holds under 140,000 clones, approximately 70% found once. V was shortened by 3 bases and J by 8 bases, with 10 bases between the two germline ends. This CDR3 has 13 amino acids. Germline V CDR1 and CDR2: MNHNS, SASEGT. The sample was peripheral blood. This receptor was identified in a woman aged 55-70 years with acute or convalescent COVID-19. The V gene is TRBV6-1, the J gene TRBJ1-4; D remains unclear. CDR3: CASSERYYEKLFF. CDR3 nucleotides: TGTGCCAGCAGTGAGAGGTATTACGAAAAACTGTTTTTT.